Below are 9 T cell receptor beta chains sequenced from a single sample in a study of CD8+CD57+ T cells in acquired aplastic anemia. CDR3 and TCR beta VDJ profiling relied on genomic DNA as the template. TCRdb re-derived calls from the reads in MiXCR, one entry per CDR3 protein. The table lists about 190,000 distinct CDR3 sequences, 55% to 70% of them singletons. The sequencing input was sorted CD4+, CD8+, or CD8+CD57+ T cells (not recorded which) from PBMCs. Receptors were obtained from a human donor with severe aplastic anemia or a healthy control (not recorded which).

This sequence joins TRBV4-2 and TRBJ1-2; D uncertain. This CDR3 comprises 15 residues. Germline V gene lookup returns CDR1 LGHNA and CDR2 YNFKEQ. The V gene lost 0 bases and the J gene lost 0 bases, with 8 bases spanning the gap. The DNA for the CDR3 is TGTGCCAGCAGCCAAGACCCCCGGACTAACTATGGCTACACCTTC. Its translation is CASSQDPRTNYGYTF.

This clonotype was counted a few times. The V call is TRBV2, the J call TRBJ2-7; D remains ambiguous. The length of the CDR3 is 12 residues. The V gene lost 4 bases and the J gene lost 4 bases, with 8 bases spanning the gap. CDR1 and CDR2 (germline): SNHLY, FYNNEI. CDR3 loop: CASSGTAYEQYF. The DNA of the CDR3 is TGTGCCAGCAGTGGGACGGCATACGAGCAGTACTTC.

A single count supports this clonotype. The CDR3 DNA is TGTGCCAGCAGCAATAGCGGTGAGCAGTTCTTC. Its translation: CASSNSGEQFF. V gene TRBV19 combines with J gene TRBJ2-1, with D tentatively TRBD2 (6 bases). Germline values: CDR1 LNHDA, CDR2 SQIVND (reference sequence). This CDR3 has 11 amino acids. V was pared by 9 bases and J by 9 bases, with 12 bases between.

The rearrangement uses TRBV19 and TRBJ1-1; weak D call: TRBD1 (5 bases). Germline-derived CDR1 and CDR2 are LNHDA and SQIVND (reference sequence). V was pared by 6 bases and J by 9 bases, with 17 bases between. There are 13 residues in the CDR3. The CDR3: CASRSGGGKKAFF. In DNA form, the CDR3 reads TGTGCCAGTAGATCGGGCGGGGGAAAGAAAGCTTTCTTT.

The chain uses TRBV20-1 and TRBJ2-1; 9 bases are shared with TRBD2. V lost 3 bases and J lost 6; bases outside the gene matches: 6. The CDR3 extends over 14 amino acids. The V gene's germline CDR1 is DFQATT and CDR2 SNEGSKA (reference sequence). The CDR3 region is CSASSAGGLNEQFF. The CDR3 DNA reads TGCAGTGCTAGCTCAGCGGGGGGCCTCAATGAGCAGTTCTTC.

The table lists this clonotype with a few counts. V is TRBV6-4 and J is TRBJ1-1; a possible D gene is TRBD1 (5 bases). This CDR3 is built from 15 residues. V lost 0 bases, J lost 5 bases, and 13 bases lay in between. Per germline, CDR1 MRHNA and CDR2 SNTAGT. The CDR3 spells CASSDSDGGSTEAFF. For the CDR3, the DNA is TGTGCCAGCAGTGACTCGGACGGGGGATCGACTGAAGCTTTCTTT.

This clonotype turned up a few times. The V gene is TRBV7-9, the J gene TRBJ1-1; possible D gene TRBD1, 6 bases. V gave up 9 bases and J gave up 10 bases, with 18 bases separating them. Germline V lookup: CDR1 SEHNR, CDR2 FQNEAQ (reference sequence). The CDR3 contains 12 residues. The CDR3 DNA reads TGTGCCAGTGGGACGGGGGGCTTTGTAGCTTTCTTT. Translation gives CASGTGGFVAFF. Full variable domain (missing parts from reference TRBV7-9 and TRBJ1-1): DTGVSQNPRHKITKRGQNVTFRCDPISEHNRLYWYRQTLGQGPEFLTYFQNEAQLEKSRLLSDRFSAERPKGSFSTLEIQRTEQGDSAMYLCASGTGGFVAFFGQGTRLTVV.

A single count supports this clonotype. J is TRBJ1-5 and V is TRBV6-5; TRBD1 aligns across 8 bases. CDR1 MNHEY and CDR2 SVGAGI come from the germline V gene. Unmatched junction bases numbered 8, after V lost 9 bases and J lost 7 bases. The CDR3 totals 13 residues. CDR3 loop: CASRSTGDQPQHF. CDR3 sequence (DNA): TGTGCCAGTAGATCGACAGGGGACCAGCCCCAGCATTTT.

This clonotype was picked up many times. The genes are TRBV19 and TRBJ2-6; the match to TRBD1 covers 11 bases. Germline V gene sequence: CDR1 LNHDA, CDR2 SQIVND (reference sequence). With 10 bases clipped from V and 6 bases from J, the junction kept 11 bases outside the gene matches. The CDR3 covers 16 residues. CDR3 protein: CATGQGARAKANVLTF. CDR3 DNA sequence: TGTGCCACCGGACAGGGGGCGCGGGCTAAGGCCAACGTCCTGACTTTC.